This T cell receptor beta chain was documented in a study of low-dose radiotherapy and immunotherapy resistance in tumors. The V and J ends lost 4 bases and 5 bases respectively, with 17 bases between them. Germline CDR1 is DFQATT and CDR2 is SNEGSKA (reference sequence). The CDR3 is made up of 14 amino acids. At least ten counts were recorded for this clonotype. Noted time point: after trial treatment. Specified treatment: LDRT plus nivolumab, ipilimumab, low-dose cyclophosphamide and aspirin (RACIN trial). Priming of first-strand cDNA relied on TRAV- and TRBV-specific primers (covering alpha and beta chains). TCRs were put through 20 to 25 PCR cycles of amplification with Phusion. A constant-region primer and the V-primer adapter served as the primer pair. TCRdb re-derived calls from the reads in MiXCR, one entry per CDR3 protein. The repertoire consists of approximately 100,000 distinct CDR3 sequences, with more than 20% occurring once and the leading ten covering roughly 4.3%.

The source of this sequence is a male donor with prostate cancer. The specimen was PBMCs, collected after low-dose radiotherapy plus immunotherapy. The chain has TRBV20-1 and TRBJ2-5, with D perhaps assigned TRBD1 or TRBD2 (5 bases each). CDR3 bases: TGCAGTGCTACACGGGACGGCCTACCGGAGACCCAGTACTTC. Translating gives CSATRDGLPETQYF.